A selection of T cell receptor beta chains follows, all from one sample in a study of OX40 agonist ivuxolimab in advanced cancers. TCRdb's table, derived via immunoSEQ multiplex PCR, lists solely in-frame clones and lacks some. This table holds about 77,000 clones, 85% found once. This specimen consisted of CD4+ or CD8+ T cells sorted from blood, obtained in a trial of the OX40 agonist ivuxolimab. The origin of the receptors is an adult with an advanced solid tumor such as melanoma, head and neck, liver or kidney cancer. The CDR3 runs from the conserved cysteine through the conserved F or W.

V gene	J gene	CDR3 protein
TRBV5-4	TRBJ1-5	CASSLDQQPQHF
TRBV19	TRBJ1-4	CASAPGRRGEKLFF
TRBV4-2	TRBJ2-6	CASSQEGGTGANVLTF
TRBV5-6	TRBJ2-5	CASSKDRKGAQETQYF
TRBV5-1	TRBJ2-5	CASSLTGDANGETQYF
TRBV4-1	TRBJ2-1	CASSHAGLAGAVYNEQFF
TRBV30	TRBJ2-1	CAWSLWPTGNEQFF
TRBV27	TRBJ2-3	CASRRLETDTQYF
TRBV5-4	TRBJ2-7	CASSLAGDRSRYEQYF
TRBV27	TRBJ1-4	CASSSYGQGLLFF
TRBV10-2	TRBJ1-4	CASSDQGRGEKLFF
TRBV18	TRBJ2-3	CASSPPGTGSTDTQYF
TRBV7-2	TRBJ1-5	CATAFKGDSNQPQHF
TRBV30	TRBJ2-5	CAWSWAKAETQYF
TRBV27	TRBJ2-1	CASSLKPGGSYNEQFF
TRBV20-1	TRBJ1-2	CSATDGYGYTF
TRBV6-6	TRBJ1-4	CASRQGGEKLFF
TRBV10-3	TRBJ1-6	CAINQGGHSPLHF
TRBV9	TRBJ2-6	CASSVLTSGANVLTF
TRBV18	TRBJ1-1	CASSTMPGAEAFF
TRBV7-2	TRBJ2-1	CASSSVTSGGGYEQFF
TRBV7-6	TRBJ2-2	CASSRYRLRDTGELFF
TRBV9	TRBJ2-3	CASSAGTSVTDTQYF
TRBV6-1	TRBJ2-2	CASSERGGGHGELFF
TRBV2	TRBJ2-1	CARSGGETYNEQFF
TRBV27	TRBJ2-5	CASSFAGIGKGTQYF
TRBV5-8	TRBJ2-1	CASSTMDFRSSYNEQFF
TRBV27	TRBJ2-1	CASSLTGRGGYNEQFF
TRBV5-1	TRBJ1-1	CASSLPGDEAFF
TRBV11-2	TRBJ2-3	CASSFSGGVSGTDTQYF
TRBV7-9	TRBJ1-2	CASSLEAALKAGYTF
TRBV11-2	.	CASSLGDLYEQYF
TRBV5-1	TRBJ2-7	CASSLAAGGRDEQYF
TRBV5-1	TRBJ1-4	CASSTEGVVSGKLFF
TRBV6-5	TRBJ2-3	CASRKGGGADTQYF